This T cell receptor (beta chain) comes out of a study of monozygotic twins with cystic fibrosis. Germline-derived CDR1 and CDR2 are LGHNA and YNFKEQ. This CDR3 contains 16 residues. V was clipped by 4 bases and J by 4 bases; unmatched bases: 12. Study results and limitations: Low clonality (median around 0.0094) suggested a mostly naive repertoire.

Comments on this clone: The antigen remains unidentified.

Data came from immunoSEQ multiplex PCR; TCRdb stores just in-frame clones and leaves some out. The table records about 22,000 clones, more than 75% of them present only once. Sequenced: blood. The receptor's source is a woman aged 25 to 39 with cystic fibrosis. This chain links TRBV4-2 with TRBJ2-5; 7 positions match TRBD2. CDR3 region: CASSLGPAGRGETQYF. The CDR3 coding sequence is TGTGCCAGCAGCCTGGGGCCAGCGGGGAGGGGAGAGACCCAGTACTTC.